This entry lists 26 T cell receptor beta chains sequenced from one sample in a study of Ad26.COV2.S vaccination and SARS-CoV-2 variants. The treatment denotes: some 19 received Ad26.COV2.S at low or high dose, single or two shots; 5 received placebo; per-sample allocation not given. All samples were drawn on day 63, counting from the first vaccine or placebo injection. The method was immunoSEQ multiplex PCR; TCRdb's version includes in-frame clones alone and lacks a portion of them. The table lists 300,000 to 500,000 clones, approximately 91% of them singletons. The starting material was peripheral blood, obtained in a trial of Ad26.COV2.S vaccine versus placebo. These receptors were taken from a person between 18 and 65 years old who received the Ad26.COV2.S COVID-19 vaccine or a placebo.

Here the CDR3 reads CASGGTYEQYF. As DNA, the CDR3 is TGTGCCAGCGGGGGAACCTACGAGCAGTACTTC. This rearrangement joins TRBV4-2 to TRBJ2-7; D is tentatively TRBD1 or TRBD2 (5 bases each). Trimming took 8 bases from V and 2 from J, leaving 7 bases between them. In germline, CDR1 is LGHNA, CDR2 YNFKEQ. This CDR3 contains 11 residues.

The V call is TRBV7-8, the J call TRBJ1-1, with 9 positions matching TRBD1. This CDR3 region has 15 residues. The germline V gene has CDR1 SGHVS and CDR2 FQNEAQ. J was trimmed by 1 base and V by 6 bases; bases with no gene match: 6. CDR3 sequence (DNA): TGTGCCAGCAGATTAACAGGGGGCGCGAACACTGAAGCTTTCTTT. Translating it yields CASRLTGGANTEAFF.

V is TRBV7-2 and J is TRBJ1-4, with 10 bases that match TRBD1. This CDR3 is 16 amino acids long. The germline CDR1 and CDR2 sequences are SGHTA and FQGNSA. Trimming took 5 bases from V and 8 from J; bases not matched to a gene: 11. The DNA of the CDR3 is TGTGCCAGCAGCACGGGACAGGGGCTCTTAAACGAAAAACTGTTTTTT. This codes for CASSTGQGLLNEKLFF.

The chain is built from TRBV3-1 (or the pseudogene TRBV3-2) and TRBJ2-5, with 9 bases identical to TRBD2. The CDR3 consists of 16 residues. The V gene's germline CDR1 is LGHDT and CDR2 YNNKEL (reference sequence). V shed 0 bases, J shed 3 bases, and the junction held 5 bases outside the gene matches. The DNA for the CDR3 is TGTGCCAGCAGCCAAGATGCGGCTAGCGGGGAAGAGACCCAGTACTTC. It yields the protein CASSQDAASGEETQYF.

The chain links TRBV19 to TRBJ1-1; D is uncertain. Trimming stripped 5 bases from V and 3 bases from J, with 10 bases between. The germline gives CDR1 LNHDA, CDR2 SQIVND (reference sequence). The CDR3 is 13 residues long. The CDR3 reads CASSVPLDTEAFF. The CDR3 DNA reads TGTGCCAGTAGTGTACCATTGGACACTGAAGCTTTCTTT.

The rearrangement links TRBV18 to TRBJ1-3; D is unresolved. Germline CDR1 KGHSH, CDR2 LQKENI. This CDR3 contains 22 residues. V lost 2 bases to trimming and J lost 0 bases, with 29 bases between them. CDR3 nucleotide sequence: TGTGCCAGCTCACCAGGGGTCCACGCCGCAGGTAACCCCCTGAGCTCTGGAAACACCATATATTTT. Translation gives CASSPGVHAAGNPLSSGNTIYF.

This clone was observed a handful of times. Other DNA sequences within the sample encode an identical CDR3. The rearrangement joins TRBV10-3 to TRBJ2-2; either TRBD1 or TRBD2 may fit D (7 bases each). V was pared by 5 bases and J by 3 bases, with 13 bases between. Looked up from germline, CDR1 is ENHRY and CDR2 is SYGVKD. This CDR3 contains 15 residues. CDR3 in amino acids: CAISSGGGYTGELFF. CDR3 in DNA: TGTGCCATCAGTTCAGGGGGGGGATACACCGGGGAGCTGTTTTTT.

For the CDR3, the DNA is TGTGCCAGCAGCTTAGCGCTGGTATCCGGCAGAGGCTACACCTTC. The encoded protein is CASSLALVSGRGYTF. The chain uses TRBV7-2 and TRBJ1-2; D gene unclear. Trimming left V 0 bases short and J 8 bases short, with 16 bases between. Per germline, CDR1 SGHTA and CDR2 FQGNSA. This CDR3 region has 15 residues. Variable domain in full (rest from reference TRBV7-2 and TRBJ1-2): GAGVSQSPSNKVTEKGKDVELRCDPISGHTALYWYRQSLGQGLEFLIYFQGNSAPDKSGLPSDRFSAERTGGSVSTLTIQRTQQEDSAVYLCASSLALVSGRGYTFGSGTRLTVV.

In DNA form, the CDR3 reads TGCGCCAGCAGCTTGGACGGGCAGATCCATCAGCCCCAGCATTTT. This codes for CASSLDGQIHQPQHF. The V call is TRBV5-1, the J call TRBJ1-5; no reliable D call. This CDR3 is 15 amino acids long. The V and J ends lost 0 bases and 5 bases respectively, with 12 bases between them. From germline, CDR1 is SGHRS and CDR2 YFSETQ.

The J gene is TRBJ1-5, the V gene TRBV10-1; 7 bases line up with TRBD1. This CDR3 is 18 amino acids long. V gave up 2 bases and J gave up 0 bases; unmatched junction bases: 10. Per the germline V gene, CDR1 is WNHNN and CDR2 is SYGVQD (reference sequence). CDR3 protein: CASSEEQGSECSNQPQHF. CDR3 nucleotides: TGCGCCAGCAGTGAGGAACAGGGGTCAGAGTGTAGCAATCAGCCCCAGCATTTT.

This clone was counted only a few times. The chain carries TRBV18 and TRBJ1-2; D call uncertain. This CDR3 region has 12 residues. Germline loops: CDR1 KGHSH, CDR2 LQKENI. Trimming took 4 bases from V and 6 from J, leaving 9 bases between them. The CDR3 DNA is TGTGCCAGCTCACGGCGAGAGGATGGCTACACCTTC. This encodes CASSRREDGYTF.

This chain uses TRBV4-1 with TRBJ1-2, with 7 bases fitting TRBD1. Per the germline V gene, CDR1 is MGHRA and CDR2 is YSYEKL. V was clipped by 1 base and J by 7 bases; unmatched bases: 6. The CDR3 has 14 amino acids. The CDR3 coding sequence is TGCGCCAGCAGCCAAGTAGGGCAGGGGGGTGGCTACACCTTC. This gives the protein CASSQVGQGGGYTF.

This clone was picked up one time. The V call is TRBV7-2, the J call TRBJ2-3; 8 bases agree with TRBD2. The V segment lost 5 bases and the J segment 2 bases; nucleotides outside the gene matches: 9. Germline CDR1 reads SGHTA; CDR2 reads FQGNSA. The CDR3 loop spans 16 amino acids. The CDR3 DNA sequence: TGTGCCAGCAGCGACTCACTAGCGGAATACACAGATACGCAGTATTTT. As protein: CASSDSLAEYTDTQYF.

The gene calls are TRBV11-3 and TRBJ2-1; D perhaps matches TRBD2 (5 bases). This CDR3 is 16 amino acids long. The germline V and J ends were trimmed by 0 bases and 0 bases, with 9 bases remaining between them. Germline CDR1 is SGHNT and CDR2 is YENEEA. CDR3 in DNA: TGTGCCAGCAGCTTAGATGGGGAGAGCTCCTACAATGAGCAGTTCTTC. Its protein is CASSLDGESSYNEQFF.

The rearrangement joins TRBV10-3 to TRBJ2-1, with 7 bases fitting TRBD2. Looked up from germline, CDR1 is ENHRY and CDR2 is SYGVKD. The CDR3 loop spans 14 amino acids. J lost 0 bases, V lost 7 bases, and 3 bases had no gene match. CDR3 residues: CAIKRGLSYNEQFF. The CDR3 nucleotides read TGTGCCATCAAGCGGGGCCTCTCCTACAATGAGCAGTTCTTC.

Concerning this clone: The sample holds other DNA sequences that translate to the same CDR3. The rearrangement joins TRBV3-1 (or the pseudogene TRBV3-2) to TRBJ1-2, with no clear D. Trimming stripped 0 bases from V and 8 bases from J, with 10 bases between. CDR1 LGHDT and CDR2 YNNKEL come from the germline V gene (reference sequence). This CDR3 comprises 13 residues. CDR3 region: CASSQEGRYGYTF. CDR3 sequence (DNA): TGTGCCAGCAGCCAAGAGGGAAGGTACGGCTACACCTTC.

DNA of the CDR3: TGCGCCAGCAGCCAAGGGACTAGCGGTATCTACTACGAGCAGTACTTC. Protein: CASSQGTSGIYYEQYF. The chain has TRBV4-3 and TRBJ2-7, with 10 nucleotides matching TRBD2. In germline, CDR1 is LGHNA, CDR2 YSLEER. The CDR3 contains 16 residues. V dropped 1 base and J dropped 3; count of bases not matched to a gene: 6.

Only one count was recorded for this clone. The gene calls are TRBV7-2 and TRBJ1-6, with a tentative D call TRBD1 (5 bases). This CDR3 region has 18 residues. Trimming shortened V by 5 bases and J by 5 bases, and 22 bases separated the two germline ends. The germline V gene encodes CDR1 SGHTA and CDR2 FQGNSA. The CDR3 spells CASSLLTGDGGNNSPLHF. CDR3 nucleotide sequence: TGTGCCAGCAGCCTCCTCACGGGGGACGGAGGCAATAATTCACCCCTCCACTTT.

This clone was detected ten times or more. The CDR3 is CASSLGRWGQNYGYTF. For the CDR3, the DNA is TGCGCCAGCAGCCTGGGACGCTGGGGACAGAACTATGGCTACACCTTC. V is TRBV5-1 and J is TRBJ1-2; TRBD1 matches 7 bases. The germline V gene encodes CDR1 SGHRS and CDR2 YFSETQ. The CDR3 consists of 16 residues. V trimming: 4 bases; J trimming: 2 bases; junction bases outside the gene matches: 11.

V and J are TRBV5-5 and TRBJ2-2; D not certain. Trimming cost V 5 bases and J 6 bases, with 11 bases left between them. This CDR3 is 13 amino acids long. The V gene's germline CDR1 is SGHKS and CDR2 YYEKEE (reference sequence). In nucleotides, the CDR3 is TGTGCCAGCAGAGCATCTATCTCCGGGGAGCTGTTTTTT. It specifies CASRASISGELFF.

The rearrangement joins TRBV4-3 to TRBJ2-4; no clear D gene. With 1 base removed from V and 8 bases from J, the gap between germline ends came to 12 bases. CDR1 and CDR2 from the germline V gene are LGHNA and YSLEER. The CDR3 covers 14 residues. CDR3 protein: CASSQVAASDIQYF. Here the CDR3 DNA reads TGCGCCAGCAGCCAAGTTGCGGCATCGGACATTCAGTACTTC.

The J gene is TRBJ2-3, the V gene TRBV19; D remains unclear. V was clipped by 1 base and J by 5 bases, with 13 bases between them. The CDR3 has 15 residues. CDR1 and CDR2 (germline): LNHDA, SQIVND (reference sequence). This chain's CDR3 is CASSIGPGELDTQYF. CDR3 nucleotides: TGTGCCAGTAGTATAGGGCCGGGCGAGTTAGATACGCAGTATTTT.

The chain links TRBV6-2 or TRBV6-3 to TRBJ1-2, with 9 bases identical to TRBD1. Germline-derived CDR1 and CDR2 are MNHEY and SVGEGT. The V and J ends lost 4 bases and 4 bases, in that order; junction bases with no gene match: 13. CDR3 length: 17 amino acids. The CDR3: CASSFSKATGGAYGYTF. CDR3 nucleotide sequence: TGTGCCAGCAGTTTCTCAAAAGCTACAGGGGGCGCCTATGGCTACACCTTC.

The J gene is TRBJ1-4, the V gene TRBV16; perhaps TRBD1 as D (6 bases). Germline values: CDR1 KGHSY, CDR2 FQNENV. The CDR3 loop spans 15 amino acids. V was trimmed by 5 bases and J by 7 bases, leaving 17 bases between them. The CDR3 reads CASSATAQGGEKLFF. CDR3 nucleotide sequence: TGTGCCAGCAGCGCTACGGCACAGGGTGGTGAAAAACTGTTTTTT.

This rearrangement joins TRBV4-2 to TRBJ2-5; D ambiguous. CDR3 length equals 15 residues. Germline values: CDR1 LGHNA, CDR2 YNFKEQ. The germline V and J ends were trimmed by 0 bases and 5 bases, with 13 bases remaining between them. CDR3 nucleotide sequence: TGTGCCAGCAGCCAAGACTCGGCAAGCGCGGAGACCCAGTACTTC. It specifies CASSQDSASAETQYF.

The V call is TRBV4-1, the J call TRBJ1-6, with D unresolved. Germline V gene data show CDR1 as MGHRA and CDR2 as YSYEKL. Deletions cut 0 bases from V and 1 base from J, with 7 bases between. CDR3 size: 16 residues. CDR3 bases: TGCGCCAGCAGCCAAGATGGAGGGTCCTATAATTCACCCCTCCACTTT. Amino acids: CASSQDGGSYNSPLHF.